This T cell receptor beta chain derives from a study of blood T cell repertoires in COVID-19. About the study: The United States, Italy and Spain supplied acute and convalescent COVID-19 samples. PBMCs, B-cell-depleted T cells, or T cells provided the cDNA or gDNA that made up the material.

The table lists this clone with a count of one. One Seattle source followed patients from active infection through their disease course. Trimming cost V 1 base and J 4 bases; bases outside gene matches: 4. Germline V gene lookup returns CDR1 LGHDT and CDR2 YNNKEL (reference sequence). CDR3 length: 16 amino acids. Original processing methods: Reference gene primer amplification yielded estimated nucleated cell counts. Using immunoSEQ multiplex PCR, the repertoire was profiled, and TCRdb retains in-frame clones only, with some absent. That table gives V, J and clone size, and the DNA gave D and trimming. The table lists 85,000 to 100,000 clones, around nine tenths of them singletons.

This sequence joins TRBV3-1 (or the pseudogene TRBV3-2) and TRBJ1-4; 9 nucleotides agree with TRBD1. The receptor comes from a man aged 50 to 59 with COVID-19, enrolled during active disease. Sequencing was performed on peripheral blood. CDR3 nucleotides: TGTGCCAGCAGCCAAGCAAGGACAGGGGTTAATGAAAAACTGTTTTTT. This sequence encodes CASSQARTGVNEKLFF.